The rows below give T cell receptor beta chains drawn from one sample of a study of tumor-infiltrating lymphocytes in primary liver carcinoma. TCRdb re-derived calls from the multiplex PCR reads in MiXCR, one entry per CDR3 protein. The data contain a few hundred thousand distinct CDR3 sequences, 58% of them singletons. Source material: peripheral blood. The receptor source for this set is a woman in her twenties or thirties with primary liver carcinoma and hepatitis B virus infection. Both conserved end residues are part of each CDR3. The D gene is left open where the match is weak. The listing skips clone size in some rows; elsewhere it reads once, few, many or a size class.

TRBJ2-5 . 12 . TRBV28 TGTGCCAGCACTCCTGGGGGAAAGACCCAGTACTTC CASTPGGKTQYF
TRBJ2-1 TRBD2 18 once TRBV11-2 TGTGCCAGCAGTCCCCTGCGGGGGGCCCGAAGCTCCTACAATGAGCACTTCTTC CASSPLRGARSSYNEHFF
TRBJ2-4 TRBD2 14 few TRBV6-2/TRBV6-3 TGTGCCAGCAGCCACCCCCCAGCGGGATCGGGTCAGTACTTC CASSHPPAGSGQYF
TRBJ2-3 TRBD2 17 . TRBV6-1 TGTGTCAGCAGTAAGGGACTAGCGGGAGTTGGAACAGATACGCAGTATTTT CVSSKGLAGVGTDTQYF
TRBJ2-3 TRBD2 14 . TRBV6-2/TRBV6-3 TGTGCCAGCAGACCTGTATTAGCGGGAGATACGCAGTATTTT CASRPVLAGDTQYF
TRBJ2-3 TRBD1 14 . TRBV6-6 TGTGCCAGCAGTCAGACAGGGGGGCCAGATGCGCAGTATTTT CASSQTGGPDAQYF
TRBJ2-2 . 15 . TRBV11-2 TGTGCCAGAAGCTTTATGACAACAAACACCGGGGAGCTGTTTTTT CARSFMTTNTGELFF
TRBJ2-7 . 12 . TRBV4-3 TGCGCCAGCAGCCAAGTTAGGGGCGAGCAGTACTTC CASSQVRGEQYF
TRBJ2-1 . 13 . TRBV11-2 TGTGCCAGCAGCTTATGGGACTCCTATGAGCAGTTCTTC CASSLWDSYEQFF
TRBJ1-1 . 15 . TRBV4-2 TGTGCCAGCAGCCAAGGAAGGCCGATGAACACTGAAGCTTTCTTT CASSQGRPMNTEAFF
TRBJ2-2 TRBD2 16 . TRBV28 TGTGCCAGCAGTCCGGGACTAGCGGGAGTAACCGGGGAGCTGTTTTTT CASSPGLAGVTGELFF
TRBJ2-7 TRBD1 14 many TRBV6-5 TGTGCCAGCAAGAGACAGGGTGGCTCCCACGAGCAGTACTTC CASKRQGGSHEQYF
TRBJ2-1 TRBD2 12 many TRBV12-3/TRBV12-4 TGTGCCACCCGGGCGGGAGTAGAGGAGCAGTTCTTC CATRAGVEEQFF
TRBJ1-4 . 17 few TRBV6-5 TGTGCCAGCAGTTACTCCACAGGAGGGGTGACTAATGAAAAACTGTTTTTT CASSYSTGGVTNEKLFF
TRBJ2-3 TRBD1 13 . TRBV11-2 TGTGCCATCGGACTTTCCGGGACAGGTACGCAGTATTTT CAIGLSGTGTQYF
TRBJ1-2 TRBD1 14 few TRBV10-3 TGTGCCATCAGGATCTCACAGGGGGCGATTGGCTACACCTTC CAIRISQGAIGYTF
TRBJ2-5 . 13 once TRBV28 TGTGCCAGCAATTCATCCCCCCAAGAGACCCAGTACTTC CASNSSPQETQYF
TRBJ2-5 . 15 . TRBV4-1 TGCGCCAGCAGCCAATCCGGGACGGCTAATGAGACCCAGTACTTC CASSQSGTANETQYF
TRBJ1-2 . 14 many TRBV6-5 TGTGCCAGCAGTTACTCGAAGTCAGTCTATGGCTACACCTTC CASSYSKSVYGYTF